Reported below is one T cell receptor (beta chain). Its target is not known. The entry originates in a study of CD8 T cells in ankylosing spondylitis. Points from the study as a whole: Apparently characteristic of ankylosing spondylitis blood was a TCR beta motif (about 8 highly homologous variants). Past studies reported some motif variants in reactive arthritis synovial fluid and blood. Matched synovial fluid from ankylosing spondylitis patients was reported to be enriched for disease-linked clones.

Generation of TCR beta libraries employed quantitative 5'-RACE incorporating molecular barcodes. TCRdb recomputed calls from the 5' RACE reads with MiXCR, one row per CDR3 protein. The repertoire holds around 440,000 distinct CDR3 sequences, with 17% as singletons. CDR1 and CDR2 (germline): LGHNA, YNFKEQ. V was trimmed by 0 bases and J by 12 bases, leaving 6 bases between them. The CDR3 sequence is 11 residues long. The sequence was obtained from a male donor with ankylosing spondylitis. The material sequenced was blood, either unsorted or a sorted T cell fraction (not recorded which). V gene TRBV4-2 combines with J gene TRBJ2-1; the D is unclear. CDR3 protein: CASSQEGPQFF. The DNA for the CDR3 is TGTGCCAGCAGCCAAGAAGGTCCGCAGTTCTTC.